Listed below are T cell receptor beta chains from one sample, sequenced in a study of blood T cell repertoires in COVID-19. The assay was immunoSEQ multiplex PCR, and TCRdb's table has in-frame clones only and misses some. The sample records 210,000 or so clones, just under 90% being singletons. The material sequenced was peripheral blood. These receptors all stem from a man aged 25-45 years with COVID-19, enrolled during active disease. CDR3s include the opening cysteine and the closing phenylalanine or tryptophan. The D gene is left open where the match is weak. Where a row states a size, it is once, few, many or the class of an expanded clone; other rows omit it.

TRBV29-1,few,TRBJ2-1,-,TGCAGCGTTGGGGGGGACCGGGACAGCTACAATGAGCAGTTCTTC,CSVGGDRDSYNEQFF
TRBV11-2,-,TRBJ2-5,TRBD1,TGTGCCAGCACCCCACAGGGGCAAGAGACCCAGTACTTC,CASTPQGQETQYF
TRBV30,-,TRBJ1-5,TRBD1,TGTGTCTGGAGGGGGACAGGGGGAAATCAGCCCCAGCATTTT,CVWRGTGGNQPQHF
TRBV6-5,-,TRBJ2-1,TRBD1,TGTGCCAGCAGGACAGGGGGCAATCCGGGCGATGAGCAGTTCTTC,CASRTGGNPGDEQFF
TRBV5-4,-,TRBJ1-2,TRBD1,TGTGCCAGCAGATCGACAGGGCCGGGGTCCTATGGCTACACCTTC,CASRSTGPGSYGYTF
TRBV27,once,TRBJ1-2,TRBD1,TGTGCCAGCAGCCTTCTCCCGGGGACAGGGAATGGCTACACCTTC,CASSLLPGTGNGYTF
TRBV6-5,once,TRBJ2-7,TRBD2,TGTGCCAGCAGTTCCATTGGGACTAGGTACGAGCAGTACTTC,CASSSIGTRYEQYF
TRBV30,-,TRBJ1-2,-,TGTGCCTGGAGTCGGACAGCCTATGGCTACACCTTC,CAWSRTAYGYTF
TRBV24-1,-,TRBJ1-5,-,TGTGCCACCAGTGAATCACAACCGAATCAGCCCCAGCATTTT,CATSESQPNQPQHF
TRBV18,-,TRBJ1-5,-,TGTGCCAGCTCTCCTACATGGAGGAATCAGCCCCAGCATTTT,CASSPTWRNQPQHF
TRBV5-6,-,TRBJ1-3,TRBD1,TGTGCCAGCAGCTTGGGATACAGGGGGCAAGACACCATATATTTT,CASSLGYRGQDTIYF